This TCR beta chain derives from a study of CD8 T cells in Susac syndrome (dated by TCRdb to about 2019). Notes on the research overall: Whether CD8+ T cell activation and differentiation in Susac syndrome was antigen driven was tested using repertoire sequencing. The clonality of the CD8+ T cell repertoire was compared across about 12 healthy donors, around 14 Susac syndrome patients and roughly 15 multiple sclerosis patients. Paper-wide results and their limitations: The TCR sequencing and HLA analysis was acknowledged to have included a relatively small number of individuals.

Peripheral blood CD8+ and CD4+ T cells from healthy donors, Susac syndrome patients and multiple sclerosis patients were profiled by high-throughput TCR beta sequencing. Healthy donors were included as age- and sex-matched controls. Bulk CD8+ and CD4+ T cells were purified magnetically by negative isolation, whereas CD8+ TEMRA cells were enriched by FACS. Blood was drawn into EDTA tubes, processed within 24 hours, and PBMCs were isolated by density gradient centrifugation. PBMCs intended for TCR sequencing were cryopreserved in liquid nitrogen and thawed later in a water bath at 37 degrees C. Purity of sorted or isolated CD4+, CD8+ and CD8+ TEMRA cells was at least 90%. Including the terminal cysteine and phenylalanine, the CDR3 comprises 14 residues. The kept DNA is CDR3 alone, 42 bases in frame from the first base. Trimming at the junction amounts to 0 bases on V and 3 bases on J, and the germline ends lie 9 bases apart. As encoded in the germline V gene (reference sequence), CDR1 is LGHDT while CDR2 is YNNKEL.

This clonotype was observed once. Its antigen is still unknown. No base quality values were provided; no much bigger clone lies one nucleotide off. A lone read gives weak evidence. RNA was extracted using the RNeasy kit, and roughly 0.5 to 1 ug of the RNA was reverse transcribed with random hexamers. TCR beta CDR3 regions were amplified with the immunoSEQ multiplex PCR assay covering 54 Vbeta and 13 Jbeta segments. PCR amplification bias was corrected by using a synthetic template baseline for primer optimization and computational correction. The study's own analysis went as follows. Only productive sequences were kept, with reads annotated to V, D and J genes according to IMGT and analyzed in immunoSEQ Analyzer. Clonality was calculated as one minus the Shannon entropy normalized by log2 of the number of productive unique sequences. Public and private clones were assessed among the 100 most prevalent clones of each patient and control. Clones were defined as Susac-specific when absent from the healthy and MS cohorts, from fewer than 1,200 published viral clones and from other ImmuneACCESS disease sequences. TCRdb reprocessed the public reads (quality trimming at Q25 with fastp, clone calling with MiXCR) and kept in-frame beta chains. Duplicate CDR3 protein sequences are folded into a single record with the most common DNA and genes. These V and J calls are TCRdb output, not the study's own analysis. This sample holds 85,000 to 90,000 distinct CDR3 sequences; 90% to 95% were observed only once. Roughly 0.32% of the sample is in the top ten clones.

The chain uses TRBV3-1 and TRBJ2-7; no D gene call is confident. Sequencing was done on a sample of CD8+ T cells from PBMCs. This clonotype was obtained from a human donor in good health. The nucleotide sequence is TGTGCCAGCAGCCAAGACAGGTCTCTCTACGAGCAGTACTTC. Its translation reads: CASSQDRSLYEQYF.